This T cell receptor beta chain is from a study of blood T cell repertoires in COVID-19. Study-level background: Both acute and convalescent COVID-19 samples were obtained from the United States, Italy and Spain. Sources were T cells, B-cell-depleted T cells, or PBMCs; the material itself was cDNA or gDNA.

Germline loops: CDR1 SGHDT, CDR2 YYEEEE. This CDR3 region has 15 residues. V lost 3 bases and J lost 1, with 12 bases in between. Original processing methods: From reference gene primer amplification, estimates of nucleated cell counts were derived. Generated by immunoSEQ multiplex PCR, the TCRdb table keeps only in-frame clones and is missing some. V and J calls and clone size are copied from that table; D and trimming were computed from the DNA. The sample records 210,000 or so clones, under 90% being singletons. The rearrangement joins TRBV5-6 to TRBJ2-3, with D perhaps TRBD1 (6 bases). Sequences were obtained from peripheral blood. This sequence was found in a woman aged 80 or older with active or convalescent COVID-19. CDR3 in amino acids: CASSYNRDGTDTQYF. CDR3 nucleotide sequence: TGTGCCAGCAGCTATAACAGGGATGGCACAGATACGCAGTATTTT.